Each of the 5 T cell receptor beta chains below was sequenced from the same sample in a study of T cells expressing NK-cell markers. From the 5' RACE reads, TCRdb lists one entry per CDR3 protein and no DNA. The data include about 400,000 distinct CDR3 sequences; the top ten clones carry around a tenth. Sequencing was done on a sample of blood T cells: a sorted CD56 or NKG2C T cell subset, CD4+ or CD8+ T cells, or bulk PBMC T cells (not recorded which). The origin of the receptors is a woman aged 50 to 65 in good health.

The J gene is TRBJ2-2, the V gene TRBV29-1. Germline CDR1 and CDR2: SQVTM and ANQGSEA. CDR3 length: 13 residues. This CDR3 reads CSVVWGLTGELFF.

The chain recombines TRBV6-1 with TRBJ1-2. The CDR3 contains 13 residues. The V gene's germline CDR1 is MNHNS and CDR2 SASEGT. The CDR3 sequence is CASSGAGPGGYTF.

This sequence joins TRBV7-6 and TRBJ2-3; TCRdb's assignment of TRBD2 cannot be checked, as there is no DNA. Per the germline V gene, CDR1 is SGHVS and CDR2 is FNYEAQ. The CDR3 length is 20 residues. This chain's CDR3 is CASSFPGTSGRPANTDTQYF.

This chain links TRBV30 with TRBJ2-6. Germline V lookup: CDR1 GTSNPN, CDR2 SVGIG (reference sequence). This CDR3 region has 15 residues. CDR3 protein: CAWTRRPSGANVLTF.

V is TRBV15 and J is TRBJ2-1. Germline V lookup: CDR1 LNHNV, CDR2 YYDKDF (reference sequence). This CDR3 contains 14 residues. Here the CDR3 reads CATRNLSSYNEQFF.